These 32 T cell receptor beta chains share one sample of origin, sequenced in a study of CXCR3-negative and CXCR3-positive naive CD8 T cells. No antigen has been assigned to these receptors. Through 5' RACE with UMI labels, the TRB cDNA libraries were prepared. TCRdb re-called the 5' RACE reads and gives one entry per CDR3 protein, without DNA. The sample spans some 150,000 distinct CDR3 sequences; the ten largest clones claim around 0.41%. Notes on the study in general: Hydrophobicity was higher for TRB CDR3s found in CXCR3-positive naive cells than in CXCR3-negative naive cells.

Sequencing was done on a sample of naive CXCR3+ CD8+ T cells from blood. The subset here: CD45RO-CCR7+CD27+CD95- naive CD8+ T cells expressing CXCR3 (TNR3+). All receptors derive from a human donor in good health. Some clones in this sample may be carry-over from other donors' samples.

The chain is built from TRBV12-5 and TRBJ2-5; checking the TCRdb D call of TRBD1 is not possible without DNA. The CDR3 has 16 residues. Germline values: CDR1 LGHNT, CDR2 FRNRAP. CDR3 in amino acids: CASGFFQGEGQETQYF.

The chain recombines TRBV9 with TRBJ2-7; TCRdb gives TRBD1 as the D gene, but with no DNA this cannot be confirmed. The V gene's germline CDR1 is SGDLS and CDR2 YYNGEE. The CDR3 is 15 residues long. The CDR3 sequence is CASSVGGEGSYEQYF.

The chain combines TRBV14 with TRBJ2-1. Germline CDR1 reads SGHDN; CDR2 reads FVKESK. CDR3 length: 13 amino acids. The CDR3 here is CASSSILTVEQFF.

The chain links TRBV2 to TRBJ2-1. Germline CDR1 is SNHLY and CDR2 is FYNNEI. The CDR3 extends over 16 amino acids. The CDR3 is CASSEDGIGGSREQFF.

J is TRBJ2-1 and V is TRBV29-1; TCRdb returns TRBD2, unconfirmable since there is no DNA. The CDR3 runs 14 residues. Germline V CDR1 and CDR2: SQVTM, ANQGSEA. CDR3: CSVPGTSPLNEQFF.

The chain recombines TRBV20-1 with TRBJ2-1; TCRdb's D call, TRBD2, is unchecked because there is no DNA. Germline-derived CDR1 and CDR2 are DFQATT and SNEGSKA (reference sequence). CDR3 length: 15 residues. This CDR3 reads CSARYFGGGGDEQFF.

The rearrangement joins TRBV28 to TRBJ2-3; without DNA, the TCRdb call of TRBD2 cannot be checked. This CDR3 is 13 amino acids long. CDR1 is MDHEN and CDR2 is SYDVKM in the germline V gene. The chain's CDR3 is CASKLAGTDTQYF.

The gene calls are TRBV4-1 and TRBJ2-1; as DNA is missing, the TRBD1 call by TCRdb cannot be tested. The germline V gene has CDR1 MGHRA and CDR2 YSYEKL. This CDR3 is 18 amino acids long. CDR3 sequence: CASSQDTPLQGVIYEQFF.

The genes are TRBV9 and TRBJ2-1. CDR3 size: 14 residues. Germline V CDR1 and CDR2: SGDLS, YYNGEE. CDR3 residues: CASSVGDALDEQFF.

The rearrangement links TRBV7-9 to TRBJ2-5; the D call of TRBD1 rests on TCRdb alone, since no DNA is present to check it. This CDR3 has 14 residues. Germline assignment: CDR1 SEHNR and CDR2 FQNEAQ (reference sequence). The CDR3 loop reads CASSLVGSPETQYF.

The chain links TRBV28 to TRBJ2-3. Per germline, CDR1 MDHEN and CDR2 SYDVKM. This CDR3 region has 12 residues. Here the CDR3 reads CASSLGKDTQYF.

This chain uses TRBV29-1 with TRBJ2-7. CDR1 and CDR2 from the germline V gene are SQVTM and ANQGSEA. The CDR3 covers 13 residues. Here the CDR3 reads CSVVHAGTYEQYF.

The J gene is TRBJ2-7, the V gene TRBV28; the TCRdb D gene call, TRBD2, has no DNA to confirm it. This CDR3 region has 17 residues. Per the germline V gene, CDR1 is MDHEN and CDR2 is SYDVKM. CDR3 in amino acids: CASSSSLLAGPPDEQYF.

This chain connects TRBV3-1 to TRBJ2-1; TCRdb's D gene call, TRBD1, goes unchecked for lack of DNA. Germline V lookup: CDR1 LGHDT, CDR2 YNNKEL (reference sequence). The CDR3 sequence is 18 residues long. The CDR3 sequence: CASSWGFFQGGEYNEQFF.

The chain joins TRBV7-9 to TRBJ2-5; checking the TCRdb D call of TRBD2 is not possible without DNA. The CDR3 totals 14 residues. CDR1 and CDR2 from the germline V gene are SEHNR and FQNEAQ (reference sequence). The CDR3 reads CASSSLGVQETQYF. The whole variable domain, filled in from reference TRBV7-9 and TRBJ2-5, reads DTGVSQNPRHKITKRGQNVTFRCDPISEHNRLYWYRQTLGQGPEFLTYFQNEAQLEKSRLLSDRFSAERPKGSFSTLEIQRTEQGDSAMYLCASSSLGVQETQYFGPGTRLLVL.

The J gene is TRBJ2-5, the V gene TRBV14; the D gene TCRdb calls, TRBD2, cannot be checked with no DNA. Germline values: CDR1 SGHDN, CDR2 FVKESK. The CDR3 loop spans 15 amino acids. The CDR3 protein is CASSQEEVEKETQYF.

The chain couples TRBV21-1 to TRBJ2-7. TRBV21-1 is labeled a pseudogene. The CDR3 spans 15 residues. Here the CDR3 reads CASSKGRKGLDEQYF.

The chain is built from TRBV12-3 or TRBV12-4 and TRBJ1-2; TCRdb picks TRBD1, but there is no DNA to check that call. CDR3 size: 14 residues. CDR3 sequence: CASNPDSLNYGYTF.

The rearrangement uses TRBV9 and TRBJ1-2; without DNA, the TCRdb call of TRBD1 cannot be checked. This CDR3 is built from 16 residues. Germline CDR1 reads SGDLS; CDR2 reads YYNGEE. The CDR3 protein is CASSVVPGGQNYGYTF.

The chain links TRBV28 to TRBJ2-7. This CDR3 contains 14 residues. CDR1 and CDR2 (germline): MDHEN, SYDVKM. The CDR3 loop reads CASSLELSSYEQYF.

The J gene is TRBJ2-1, the V gene TRBV10-3; with no DNA, the TCRdb D assignment of TRBD2 cannot be verified. This CDR3 spans 16 amino acids. From germline, CDR1 is ENHRY and CDR2 SYGVKD. CDR3 sequence: CAISEGIAGEFDEQFF.

The chain is built from TRBV7-6 and TRBJ2-7; absent DNA, TCRdb's TRBD1 call cannot be checked. The CDR3 sequence is 15 residues long. The V gene's germline CDR1 is SGHVS and CDR2 FNYEAQ. The CDR3 is CASSLARDRGYEQYF. The entire variable domain, with the rest obtained from reference TRBV7-6 and TRBJ2-7, is as follows: GAGVSQSPRYKVTKRGQDVALRCDPISGHVSLYWYRQALGQGPEFLTYFNYEAQQDKSGLPNDRFSAERPEGSISTLTIQRTEQRDSAMYRCASSLARDRGYEQYFGPGTRLTVT.

Here the CDR3 reads CSVEDQGLAEEETQYF. The V gene is TRBV29-1, the J gene TRBJ2-5; TCRdb lists TRBD2, though no DNA is available to test this call. This CDR3 is built from 16 residues. Germline V gives CDR1 SQVTM, CDR2 ANQGSEA. The full variable domain, its missing parts supplied by reference TRBV29-1 and TRBJ2-5, is SAVISQKPSRDICQRGTSLTIQCQVDSQVTMMFWYRQQPGQSLTLIATANQGSEATYESGFVIDKFPISRPNLTFSTLTVSNMSPEDSSIYLCSVEDQGLAEEETQYFGPGTRLLVL.

The chain uses TRBV6-2 or TRBV6-3 and TRBJ2-7; there is no DNA to check the TCRdb D call of TRBD2. Germline-derived CDR1 and CDR2 are MNHEY and SVGEGT. The CDR3 runs to 14 residues. This CDR3 is CASSWTSGHYEQYF.

V is TRBV28 and J is TRBJ2-5; there is no DNA to check the TCRdb D call of TRBD2. The CDR3 contains 15 residues. CDR1 is MDHEN, CDR2 SYDVKM, per germline. The CDR3 is CASSLLQRGGQTQYF. The full variable domain, with the rest looked up from reference TRBV28 and TRBJ2-5, is DVKVTQSSRYLVKRTGEKVFLECVQDMDHENMFWYRQDPGLGLRLIYFSYDVKMKEKGDIPEGYSVSREKKERFSLILESASTNQTSMYLCASSLLQRGGQTQYFGPGTRLLVL.

The V and J genes are TRBV7-9 and TRBJ1-1; TCRdb indicates TRBD1, and absent DNA this call remains unverified. From germline, CDR1 is SEHNR and CDR2 FQNEAQ (reference sequence). CDR3 length: 15 residues. The CDR3 region is CASSFEGAGNTEAFF.

The V gene is TRBV5-1, the J gene TRBJ2-2; TCRdb's D call of TRBD1 is untestable without DNA. In germline, CDR1 is SGHRS, CDR2 YFSETQ. CDR3 length: 14 residues. This CDR3 reads CASSLAGGAGELFF.

The chain links TRBV19 to TRBJ1-5; TCRdb indicates TRBD1, and absent DNA this call remains unverified. Germline V gives CDR1 LNHDA, CDR2 SQIVND (reference sequence). The CDR3 is 15 amino acids. Here the CDR3 reads CASSPWPTPHQPQHF.

This chain uses TRBV24-1 with TRBJ2-6; TCRdb indicates TRBD1, and absent DNA this call remains unverified. Germline V gene sequence: CDR1 KGHDR, CDR2 SFDVKD. There are 17 residues in the CDR3. This chain's CDR3 is CATSDHPGPSGANVLTF.

V is TRBV6-5 and J is TRBJ2-2; TCRdb names TRBD1, which stays unverified in the absence of DNA. CDR1 and CDR2 (germline): MNHEY, SVGAGI. The CDR3 sequence is 16 residues long. CDR3 residues: CASSFLTGTNTGELFF.

The chain recombines TRBV6-2 or TRBV6-3 with TRBJ1-1. The germline V gene encodes CDR1 MNHEY and CDR2 SVGEGT. The CDR3 consists of 14 residues. The CDR3 loop is CASLHVSGAWEAFF.

V is TRBV5-4 and J is TRBJ2-7; TCRdb reports TRBD1, a call that lacks DNA to check it against. Germline-derived CDR1 and CDR2 are SGHNT and YYREEE (reference sequence). The CDR3 has 19 residues. The CDR3 spells CASSLLPLSEDRSPYEQYF.